This T cell receptor beta chain derives from a study of beta chain features in type 1 diabetes. Study-wide results and caveats: Significant though moderate, a shortening of TCRB CDR3s appeared in all four CD4+ subsets of Type 1 diabetes patients.

Every isolated RNA sample was fully reverse transcribed, so sequencing captured expressed TCRB transcripts. Generated by immunoSEQ multiplex PCR, the TCRdb table keeps only in-frame clones and is missing some. The data hold roughly 700,000 clones, with about an eighth observed a single time. Remarks on this clone: What it binds is unknown.

Looked up from germline, CDR1 is SGHNT and CDR2 is YYREEE (reference sequence). CDR3 length: 15 amino acids. V lost 4 bases and J 2 bases, leaving 13 bases between the germline ends. V is TRBV5-4 and J is TRBJ1-3, with a possible D match to TRBD1 (6 bases). This sequence originates from a young man with type 1 diabetes. Material for sequencing was naive CD4+ T cells from blood. CDR3 sequence (DNA): TGTGCCAGCAGCCCGGACAGCTTTGCTGGAAACACCATATATTTT. This sequence encodes CASSPDSFAGNTIYF. Combining the CDR3 with reference TRBV5-4 and TRBJ1-3 gives the whole variable domain ETGVTQSPTHLIKTRGQQVTLRCSSQSGHNTVSWYQQALGQGPQFIFQYYREEENGRGNFPPRFSGLQFPNYSSELNVNALELDDSALYLCASSPDSFAGNTIYFGEGSWLTVV.